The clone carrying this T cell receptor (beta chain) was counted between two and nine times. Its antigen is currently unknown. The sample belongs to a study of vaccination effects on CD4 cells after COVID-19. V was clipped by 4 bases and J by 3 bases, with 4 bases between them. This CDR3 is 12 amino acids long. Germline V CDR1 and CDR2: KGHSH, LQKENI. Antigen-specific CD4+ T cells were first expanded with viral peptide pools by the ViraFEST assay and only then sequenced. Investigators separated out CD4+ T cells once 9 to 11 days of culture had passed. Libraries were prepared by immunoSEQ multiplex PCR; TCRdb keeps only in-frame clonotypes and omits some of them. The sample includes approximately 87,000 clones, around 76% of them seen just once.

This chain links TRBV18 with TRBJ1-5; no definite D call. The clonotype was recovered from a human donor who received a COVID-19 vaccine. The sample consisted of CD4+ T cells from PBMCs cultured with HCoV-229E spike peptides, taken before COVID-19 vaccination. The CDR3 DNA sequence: TGTGCCAGCTCACGACCCAATCAGCCCCAGCATTTT. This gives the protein CASSRPNQPQHF.